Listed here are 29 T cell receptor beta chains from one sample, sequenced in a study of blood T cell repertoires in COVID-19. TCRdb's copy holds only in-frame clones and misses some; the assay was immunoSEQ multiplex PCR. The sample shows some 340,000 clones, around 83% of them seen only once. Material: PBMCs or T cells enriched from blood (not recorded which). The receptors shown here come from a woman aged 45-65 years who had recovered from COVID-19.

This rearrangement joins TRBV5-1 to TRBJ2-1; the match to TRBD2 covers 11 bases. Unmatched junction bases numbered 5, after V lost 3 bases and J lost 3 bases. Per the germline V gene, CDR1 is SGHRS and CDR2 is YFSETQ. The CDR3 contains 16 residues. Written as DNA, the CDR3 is TGCGCCAGCAGCTCATCACTAGCGGGAGTCTACAATGAGCAGTTCTTC. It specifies CASSSSLAGVYNEQFF.

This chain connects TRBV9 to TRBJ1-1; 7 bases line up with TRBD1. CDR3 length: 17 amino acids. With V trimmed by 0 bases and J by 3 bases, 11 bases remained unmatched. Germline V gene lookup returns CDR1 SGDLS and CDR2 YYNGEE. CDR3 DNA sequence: TGTGCCAGCAGCGTAGGTCTTCGGGACAGAACGGACACTGAAGCTTTCTTT. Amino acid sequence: CASSVGLRDRTDTEAFF.

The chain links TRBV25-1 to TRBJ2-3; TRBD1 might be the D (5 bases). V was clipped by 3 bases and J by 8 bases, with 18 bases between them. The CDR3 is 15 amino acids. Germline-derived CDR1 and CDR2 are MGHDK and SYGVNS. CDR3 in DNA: TGTGCCAGCAGTGACCTCCCCAGGGTTAGTGGTACGCAGTATTTT. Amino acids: CASSDLPRVSGTQYF.

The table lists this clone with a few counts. The CDR3 sequence is CASSQDRQGGLYGYTF. In nucleotides, the CDR3 is TGTGCCAGCAGCCAAGACCGACAGGGAGGTCTGTATGGCTACACCTTC. The chain links TRBV3-1 (or the pseudogene TRBV3-2) to TRBJ1-2; 7 bases agree with TRBD1. V lost 0 bases and J lost 5; bases outside the gene matches: 9. CDR3 length: 16 residues. Germline loops: CDR1 LGHDT, CDR2 YNNKEL (reference sequence).

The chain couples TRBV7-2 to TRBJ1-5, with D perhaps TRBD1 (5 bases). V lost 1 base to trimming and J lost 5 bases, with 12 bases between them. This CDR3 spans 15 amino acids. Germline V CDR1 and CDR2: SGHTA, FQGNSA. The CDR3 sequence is CASSLEPGTYQPQHF. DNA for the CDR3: TGTGCCAGCAGCTTAGAGCCAGGGACTTATCAGCCCCAGCATTTT.

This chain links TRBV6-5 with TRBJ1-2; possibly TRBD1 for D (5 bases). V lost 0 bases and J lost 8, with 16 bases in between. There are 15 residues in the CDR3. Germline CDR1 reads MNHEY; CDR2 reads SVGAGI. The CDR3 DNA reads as TGTGCCAGCAGTTACTCGATGGGGCAGGGTGGGGGCTACACCTTC. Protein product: CASSYSMGQGGGYTF.

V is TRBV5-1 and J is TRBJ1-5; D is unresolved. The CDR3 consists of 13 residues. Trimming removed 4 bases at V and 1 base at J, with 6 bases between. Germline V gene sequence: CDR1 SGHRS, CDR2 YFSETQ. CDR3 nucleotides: TGCGCCAGCAGCGTCGGGAGCAATCAGCCCCAGCATTTT. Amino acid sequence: CASSVGSNQPQHF.

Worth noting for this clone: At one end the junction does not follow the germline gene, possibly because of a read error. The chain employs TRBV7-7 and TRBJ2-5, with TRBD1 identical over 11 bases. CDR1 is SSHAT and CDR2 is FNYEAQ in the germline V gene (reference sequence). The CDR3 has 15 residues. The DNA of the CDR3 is TGTGCTAGCAGCTTAGGGACAGGGGGGCGAGAGACCCAGTACTTC. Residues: CASSLGTGGRETQYF.

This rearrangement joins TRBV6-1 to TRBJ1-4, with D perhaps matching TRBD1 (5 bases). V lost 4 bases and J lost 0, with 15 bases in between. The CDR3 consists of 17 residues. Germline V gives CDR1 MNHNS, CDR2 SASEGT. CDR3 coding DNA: TGTGCCAGCAGTGCCCCGGGGGTACCTGCAACTAATGAAAAACTGTTTTTT. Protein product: CASSAPGVPATNEKLFF.

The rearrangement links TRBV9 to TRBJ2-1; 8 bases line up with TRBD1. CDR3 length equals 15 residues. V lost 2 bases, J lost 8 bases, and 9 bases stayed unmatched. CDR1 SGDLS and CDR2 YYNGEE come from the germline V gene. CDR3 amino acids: CASSVGQGRADEQFF. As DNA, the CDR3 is TGTGCCAGCAGCGTCGGACAGGGAAGGGCCGATGAGCAGTTCTTC.

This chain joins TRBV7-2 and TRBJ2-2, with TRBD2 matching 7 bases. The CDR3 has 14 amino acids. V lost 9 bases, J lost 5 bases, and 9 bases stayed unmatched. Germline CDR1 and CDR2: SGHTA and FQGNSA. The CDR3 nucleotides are TGTGCCAGTTCCGCTAGCGGAGGGACCGGGGAGCTGTTTTTT. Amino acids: CASSASGGTGELFF.

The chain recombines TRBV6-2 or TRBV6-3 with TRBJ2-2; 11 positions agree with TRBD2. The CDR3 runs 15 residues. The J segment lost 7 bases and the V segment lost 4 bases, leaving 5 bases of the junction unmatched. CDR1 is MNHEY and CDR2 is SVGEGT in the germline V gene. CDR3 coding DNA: TGTGCCAGCAGTTCGGTACTAGCGGGAGACGGGGAGCTGTTTTTT. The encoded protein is CASSSVLAGDGELFF.

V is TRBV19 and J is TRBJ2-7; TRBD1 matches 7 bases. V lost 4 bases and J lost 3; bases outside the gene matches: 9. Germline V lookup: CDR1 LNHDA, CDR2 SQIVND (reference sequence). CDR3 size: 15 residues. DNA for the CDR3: TGTGCCAGTAGTACCCGGACAGGCAGGAACTACGAGCAGTACTTC. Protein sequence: CASSTRTGRNYEQYF.

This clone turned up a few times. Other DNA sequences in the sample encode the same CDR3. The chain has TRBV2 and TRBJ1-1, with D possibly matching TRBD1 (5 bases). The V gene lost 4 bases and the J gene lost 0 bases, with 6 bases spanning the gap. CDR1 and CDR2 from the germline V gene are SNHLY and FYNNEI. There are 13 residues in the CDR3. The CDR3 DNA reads TGTGCCAGCAGTGGACAGCTGAACACTGAAGCTTTCTTT. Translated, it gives CASSGQLNTEAFF.

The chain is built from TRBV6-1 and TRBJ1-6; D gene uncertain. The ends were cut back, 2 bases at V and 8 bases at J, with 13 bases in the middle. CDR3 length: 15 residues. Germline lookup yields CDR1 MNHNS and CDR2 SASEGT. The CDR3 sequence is CASSEFDRRYSPLHF. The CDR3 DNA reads TGTGCCAGCAGTGAATTTGATAGAAGATATTCACCCCTCCACTTT.

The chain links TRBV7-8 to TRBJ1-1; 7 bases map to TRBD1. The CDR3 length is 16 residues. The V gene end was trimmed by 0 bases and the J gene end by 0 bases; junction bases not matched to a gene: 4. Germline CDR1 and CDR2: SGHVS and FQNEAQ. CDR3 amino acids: CASSLAGQALNTEAFF. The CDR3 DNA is TGTGCCAGCAGCTTAGCCGGACAGGCTCTGAACACTGAAGCTTTCTTT.

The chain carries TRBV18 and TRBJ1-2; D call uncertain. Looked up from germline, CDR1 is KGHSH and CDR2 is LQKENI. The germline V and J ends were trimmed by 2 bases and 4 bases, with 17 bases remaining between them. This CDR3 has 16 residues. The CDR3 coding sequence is TGTGCCAGCTCACCAGGTGATCAGGCATTGAGCTATGGCTACACCTTC. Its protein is CASSPGDQALSYGYTF.

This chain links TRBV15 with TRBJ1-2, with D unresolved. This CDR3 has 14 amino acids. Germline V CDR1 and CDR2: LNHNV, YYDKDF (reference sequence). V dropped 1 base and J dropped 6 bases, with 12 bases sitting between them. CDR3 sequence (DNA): TGTGCCACCAGCAGAGTCGGCGGGATTAATGGCTACACCTTC. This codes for CATSRVGGINGYTF.

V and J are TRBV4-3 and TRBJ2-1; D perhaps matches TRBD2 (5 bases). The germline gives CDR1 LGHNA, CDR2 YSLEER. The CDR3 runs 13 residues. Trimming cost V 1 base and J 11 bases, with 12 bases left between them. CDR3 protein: CASSQVRWTQQFF. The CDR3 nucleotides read TGCGCCAGCAGCCAAGTTAGGTGGACTCAGCAGTTCTTC.

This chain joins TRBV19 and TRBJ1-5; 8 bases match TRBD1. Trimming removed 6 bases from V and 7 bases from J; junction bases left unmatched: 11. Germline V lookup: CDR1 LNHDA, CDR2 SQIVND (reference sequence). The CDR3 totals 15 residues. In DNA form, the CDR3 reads TGTGCCAGTAGGGGTGAACAGGGGGACGAACAGCCCCAGCATTTT. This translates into CASRGEQGDEQPQHF.

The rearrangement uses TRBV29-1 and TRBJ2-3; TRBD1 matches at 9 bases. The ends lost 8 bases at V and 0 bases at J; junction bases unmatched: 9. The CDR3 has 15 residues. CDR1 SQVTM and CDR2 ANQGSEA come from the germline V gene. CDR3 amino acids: CSSIGTGTSTDTQYF. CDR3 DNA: TGCAGCTCGATCGGGACAGGGACTAGCACAGATACGCAGTATTTT.

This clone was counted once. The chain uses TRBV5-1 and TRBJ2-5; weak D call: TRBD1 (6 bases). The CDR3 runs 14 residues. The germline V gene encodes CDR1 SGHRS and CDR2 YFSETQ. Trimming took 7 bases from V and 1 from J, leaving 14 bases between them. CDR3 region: CASGLGQLQETQYF. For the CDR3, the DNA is TGCGCCAGCGGTTTAGGACAGCTCCAAGAGACCCAGTACTTC.

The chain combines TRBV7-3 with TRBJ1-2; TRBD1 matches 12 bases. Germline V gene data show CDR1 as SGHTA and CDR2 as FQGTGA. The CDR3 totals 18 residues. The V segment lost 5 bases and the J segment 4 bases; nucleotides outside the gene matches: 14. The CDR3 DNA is TGTGCCAGCAGCGCGATACACGGGACAGGGGGCCTGATCTATGGCTACACCTTC. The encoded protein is CASSAIHGTGGLIYGYTF.

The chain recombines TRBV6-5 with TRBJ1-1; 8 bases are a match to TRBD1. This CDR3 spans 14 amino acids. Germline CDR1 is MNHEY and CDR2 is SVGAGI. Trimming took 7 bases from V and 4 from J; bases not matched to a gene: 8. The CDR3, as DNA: TGTGCCAGCAAATTCACTCAGGGGGCCACTGAAGCTTTCTTT. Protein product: CASKFTQGATEAFF.

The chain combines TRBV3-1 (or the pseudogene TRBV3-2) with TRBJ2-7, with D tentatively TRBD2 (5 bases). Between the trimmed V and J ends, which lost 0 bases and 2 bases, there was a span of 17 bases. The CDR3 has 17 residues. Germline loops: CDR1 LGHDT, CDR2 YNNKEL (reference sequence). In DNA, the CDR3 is TGTGCCAGCAGCCAAGAAGGCCAGCGGCAGCCCCCCTACGAGCAGTACTTC. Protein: CASSQEGQRQPPYEQYF.

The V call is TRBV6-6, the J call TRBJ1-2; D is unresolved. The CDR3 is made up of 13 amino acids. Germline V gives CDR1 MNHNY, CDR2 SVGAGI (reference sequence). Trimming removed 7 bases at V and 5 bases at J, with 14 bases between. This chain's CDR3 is CASTGEGHYGYTF. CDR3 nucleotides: TGTGCCAGCACCGGGGAGGGTCATTATGGCTACACCTTC.

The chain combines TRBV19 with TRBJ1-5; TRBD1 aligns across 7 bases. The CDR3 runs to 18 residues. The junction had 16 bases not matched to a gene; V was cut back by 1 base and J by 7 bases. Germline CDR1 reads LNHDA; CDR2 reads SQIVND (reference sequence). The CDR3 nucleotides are TGTGCCAGTAGTATAGCTCCAACCCAGGGGACAGAGGTACAGCCCCAGCATTTT. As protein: CASSIAPTQGTEVQPQHF.

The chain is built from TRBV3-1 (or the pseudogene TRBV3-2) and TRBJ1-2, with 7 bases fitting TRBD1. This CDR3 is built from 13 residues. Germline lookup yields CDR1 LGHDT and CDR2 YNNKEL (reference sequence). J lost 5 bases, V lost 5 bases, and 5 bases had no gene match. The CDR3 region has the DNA TGTGCCAGCAGCACCCGACAGGGTTATGGCTACACCTTC. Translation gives CASSTRQGYGYTF.

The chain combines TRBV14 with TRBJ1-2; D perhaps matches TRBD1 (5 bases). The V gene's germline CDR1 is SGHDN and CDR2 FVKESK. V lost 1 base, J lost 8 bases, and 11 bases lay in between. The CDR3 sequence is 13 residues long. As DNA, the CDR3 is TGTGCCAGCAGCCAAGTTTCTAGGGGAGGCTACACCTTC. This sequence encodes CASSQVSRGGYTF.